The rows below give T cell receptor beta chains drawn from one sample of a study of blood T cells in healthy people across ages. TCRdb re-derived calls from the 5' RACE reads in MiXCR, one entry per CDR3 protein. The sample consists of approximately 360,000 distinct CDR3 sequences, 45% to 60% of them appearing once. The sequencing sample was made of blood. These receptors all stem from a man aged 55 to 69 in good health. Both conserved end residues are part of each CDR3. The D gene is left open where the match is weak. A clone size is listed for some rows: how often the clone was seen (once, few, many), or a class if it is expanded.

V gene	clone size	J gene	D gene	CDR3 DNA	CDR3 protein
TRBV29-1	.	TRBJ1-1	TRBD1	TGCAGCGTTGCGGCAGGGGGCTTGAACACTGAAGCTTTCTTT	CSVAAGGLNTEAFF
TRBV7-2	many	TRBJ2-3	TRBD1	TGTGCCACCGGACAGGGGTTCACAGATACGCAGTATTTT	CATGQGFTDTQYF
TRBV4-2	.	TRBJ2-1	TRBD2	TGTGCCAGCAGCCAAGATCTTGGCGGGGGGGGCAATGAGCAGTTCTTC	CASSQDLGGGGNEQFF
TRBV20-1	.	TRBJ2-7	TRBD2	TGCAGTGCTAGACTCGGGACTAGCGGGGCCTACGAGCAGTACTTC	CSARLGTSGAYEQYF
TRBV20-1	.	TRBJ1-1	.	TGCAGTGTCAGTCCCCCGACCACTGAAGCTTTCTTT	CSVSPPTTEAFF
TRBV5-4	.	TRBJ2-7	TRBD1	TGTGCCAGCAGCTTGGGGGGTAGGGGACAGGGCAGGTACGAGCAGTACTTC	CASSLGGRGQGRYEQYF
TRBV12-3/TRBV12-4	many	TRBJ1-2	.	TGTGCCAGCAGTTTCGGCGGCGACTATGGCTACACCTTC	CASSFGGDYGYTF
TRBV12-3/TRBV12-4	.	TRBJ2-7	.	TGTGCCAGCACCGCCCGCCCCCCTGGGGAGCAGTACTTC	CASTARPPGEQYF
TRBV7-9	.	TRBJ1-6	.	TGTGCCAGCAGCAACAGAAGCTCCTATAATTCACCCCTCCACTTT	CASSNRSSYNSPLHF
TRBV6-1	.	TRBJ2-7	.	TGTGCCAGCAGCCCCTCAAGTGCCTACGAGCAGTACTTC	CASSPSSAYEQYF
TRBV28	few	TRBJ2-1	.	TGTGCCAGCAGGTCGGGGCCCCTAGGGGGGGCCCAATACAATGAGCAGTTCTTC	CASRSGPLGGAQYNEQFF
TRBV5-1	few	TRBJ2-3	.	TGCGCCAGCAGCTTCCGGGCCATGGGAACAGATACGCAGTATTTT	CASSFRAMGTDTQYF
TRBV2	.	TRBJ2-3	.	TGTGCCAGCAGCGAGGAACGGGACGGCGGGCAGTATTTT	CASSEERDGGQYF
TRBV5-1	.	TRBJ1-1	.	TGCGCCAGCAGCTTGGCCGGGGCAGCAGGGACTGAAGCTTTCTTT	CASSLAGAAGTEAFF
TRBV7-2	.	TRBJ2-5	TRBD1	TGTGCCAGCAGGGGACAGGGGTTCGGAGAGACCCAGTACTTC	CASRGQGFGETQYF
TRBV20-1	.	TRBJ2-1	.	TGCAGTGCTACACAATCGGACAATGAGCAGTTCTTC	CSATQSDNEQFF
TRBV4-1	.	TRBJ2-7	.	TGCGCCAGCAGCCAAGATCCCGGAGAGGGATCCTACGAGCAGTACTTC	CASSQDPGEGSYEQYF
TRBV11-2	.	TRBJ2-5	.	TGTGCCAGCAGTAAAGTGGTAGGGAGGCCCCCTGGGGAGCAGTACTTC	CASSKVVGRPPGEQYF
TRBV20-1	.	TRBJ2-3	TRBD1	TGCAGTGCTAGAGACGACAGGGGGTTCACAGATACGCAGTATTTT	CSARDDRGFTDTQYF
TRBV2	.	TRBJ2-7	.	TGTGCCAGCAGTGATTGGTCGGGTTACTCCTACAATGAGCAGTACTTC	CASSDWSGYSYNEQYF
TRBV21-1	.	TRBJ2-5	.	TGTGCCAGCAGCAAAAGGGGGGTGGAGACCCAGTACTTC	CASSKRGVETQYF
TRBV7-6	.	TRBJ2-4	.	TGTGCCAGCAGCTCACGAGGGGGTACCAAAAACATTCAGTACTTC	CASSSRGGTKNIQYF
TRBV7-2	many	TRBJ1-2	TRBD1	TGTGCCAGCAGCTTAGGGGACAGGGGGCTGGGGGGCTACACCTTC	CASSLGDRGLGGYTF
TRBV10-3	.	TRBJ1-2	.	TGTGCCATCGGGGACGGGTATGGCTACACCTTC	CAIGDGYGYTF
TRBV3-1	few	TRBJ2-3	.	TGTGCCAGCAGCCAGGGGTCCGGACCCTTTATTTCAACGCAGTATTTT	CASSQGSGPFISTQYF
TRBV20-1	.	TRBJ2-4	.	TGCAGTGCCTTTGGAGACTGGAACATCCAGTACTTC	CSAFGDWNIQYF
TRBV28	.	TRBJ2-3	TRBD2	TGTGCCAGCAGTTCCCGGACTAGCGGGAGGGTAGATACGCAGTATTTT	CASSSRTSGRVDTQYF
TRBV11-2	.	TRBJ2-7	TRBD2	TGTGCCAGCAGCCTCGGACTAGCGGGACCCTACGAGCAGTACTTC	CASSLGLAGPYEQYF
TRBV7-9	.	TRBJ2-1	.	TGTGCCAGCAGCTTATTACGCGAGCAGTTCTTC	CASSLLREQFF
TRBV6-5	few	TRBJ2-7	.	TGTGCCAGCAGTTGGGGCGGTGGCTACGAGCAGTACTTC	CASSWGGGYEQYF
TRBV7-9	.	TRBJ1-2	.	TGTGCCAGCAGCGAAGGACGGAATAACTATGGCTACACCTTC	CASSEGRNNYGYTF
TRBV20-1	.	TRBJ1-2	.	TGCAGTGCGGCGGGCGATGCCTACACCTTC	CSAAGDAYTF
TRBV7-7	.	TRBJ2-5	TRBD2	TGTGCTAGCAGCTTAACTAGCGGGAATAGGGAGACCCAGTACTTC	CASSLTSGNRETQYF
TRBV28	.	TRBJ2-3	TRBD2	TGTGCCAGCAGTCCCCGGGGGGAGGGTGATACGCAGTATTTT	CASSPRGEGDTQYF
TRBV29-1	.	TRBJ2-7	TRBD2	TGCAGCGTTGTAGGTTTAGGGACTAGCGGGGACTACAATGAGCAGTACTTC	CSVVGLGTSGDYNEQYF
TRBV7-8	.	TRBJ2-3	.	TGTGCCAGCAGCCCAGTCCCCACAGATACGCAGTATTTT	CASSPVPTDTQYF
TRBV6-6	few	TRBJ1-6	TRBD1	TGTGCCAGCAGTTCAGGACAGGGGGGAGTGCGGCCCCTCCACTTT	CASSSGQGGVRPLHF
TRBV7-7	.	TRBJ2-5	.	TGTGCTAGCAGCCCAGGCGTAGCGCTTGAGCAGTACTTC	CASSPGVALEQYF
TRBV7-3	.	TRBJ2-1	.	TGTGCCAGCAGCCATCCAGGGACTGAGCAGTTCTTC	CASSHPGTEQFF
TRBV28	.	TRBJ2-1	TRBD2	TGTGCCAGCAGTTTGAGGTGGCTAGCGGCTAGTAGGAATGAGCAGTTCTTC	CASSLRWLAASRNEQFF
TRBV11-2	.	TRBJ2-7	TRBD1	TGTGCCAGCAGCTTCGGTGACAGGGGCGGCTCCTACGAGCAGTACTTC	CASSFGDRGGSYEQYF
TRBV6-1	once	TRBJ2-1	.	TGTGCCAGCAGCCCTAGTGTGGGCTTGGGGAATGAGCAGTTCTTC	CASSPSVGLGNEQFF
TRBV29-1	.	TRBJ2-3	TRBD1	TGCAGCGGGGGACAGCTTTCAGCACGGGATACGCAGTATTTT	CSGGQLSARDTQYF